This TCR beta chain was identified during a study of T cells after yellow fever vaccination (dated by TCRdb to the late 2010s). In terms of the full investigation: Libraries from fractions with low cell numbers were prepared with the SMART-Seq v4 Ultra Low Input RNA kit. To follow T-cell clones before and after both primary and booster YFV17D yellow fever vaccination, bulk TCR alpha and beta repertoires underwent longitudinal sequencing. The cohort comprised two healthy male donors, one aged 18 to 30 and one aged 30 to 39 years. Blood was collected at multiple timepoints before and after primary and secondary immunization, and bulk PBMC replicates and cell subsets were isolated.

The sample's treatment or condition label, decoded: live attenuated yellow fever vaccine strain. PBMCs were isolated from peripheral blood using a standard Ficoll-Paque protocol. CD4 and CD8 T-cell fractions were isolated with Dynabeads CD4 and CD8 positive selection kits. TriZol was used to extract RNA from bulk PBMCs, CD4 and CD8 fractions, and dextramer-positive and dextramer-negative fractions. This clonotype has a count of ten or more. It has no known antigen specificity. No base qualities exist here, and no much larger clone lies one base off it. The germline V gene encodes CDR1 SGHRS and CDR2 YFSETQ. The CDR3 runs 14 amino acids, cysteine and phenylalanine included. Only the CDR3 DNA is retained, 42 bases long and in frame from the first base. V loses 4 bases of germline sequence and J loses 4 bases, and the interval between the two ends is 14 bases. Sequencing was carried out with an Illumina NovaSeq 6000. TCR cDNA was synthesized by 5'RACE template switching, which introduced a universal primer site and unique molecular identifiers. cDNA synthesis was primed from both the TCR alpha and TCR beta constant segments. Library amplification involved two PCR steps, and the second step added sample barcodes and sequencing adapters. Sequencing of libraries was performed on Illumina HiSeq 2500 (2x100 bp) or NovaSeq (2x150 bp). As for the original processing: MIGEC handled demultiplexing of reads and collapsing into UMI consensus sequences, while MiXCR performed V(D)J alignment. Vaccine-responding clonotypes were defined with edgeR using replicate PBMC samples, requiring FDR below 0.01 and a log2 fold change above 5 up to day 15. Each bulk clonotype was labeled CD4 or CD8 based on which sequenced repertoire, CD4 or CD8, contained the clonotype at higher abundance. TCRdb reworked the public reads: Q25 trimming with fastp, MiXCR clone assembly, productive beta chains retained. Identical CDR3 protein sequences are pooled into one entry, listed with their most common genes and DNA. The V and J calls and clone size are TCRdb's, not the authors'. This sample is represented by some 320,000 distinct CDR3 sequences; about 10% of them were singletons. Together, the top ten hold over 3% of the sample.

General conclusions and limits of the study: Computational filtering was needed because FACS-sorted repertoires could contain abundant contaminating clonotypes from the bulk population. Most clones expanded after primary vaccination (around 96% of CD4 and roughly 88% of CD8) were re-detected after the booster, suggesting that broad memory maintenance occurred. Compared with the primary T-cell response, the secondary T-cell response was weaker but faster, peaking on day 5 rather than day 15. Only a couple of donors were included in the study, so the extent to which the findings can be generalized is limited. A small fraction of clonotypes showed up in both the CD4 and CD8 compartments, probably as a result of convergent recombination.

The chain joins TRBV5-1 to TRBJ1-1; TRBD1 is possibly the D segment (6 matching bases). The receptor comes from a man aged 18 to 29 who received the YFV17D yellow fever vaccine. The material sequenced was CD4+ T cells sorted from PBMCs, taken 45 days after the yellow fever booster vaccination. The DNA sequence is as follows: TGCGCCAGCAGCCTCGCAGGGGTCGGCACTGAAGCTTTCTTT. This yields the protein CASSLAGVGTEAFF.